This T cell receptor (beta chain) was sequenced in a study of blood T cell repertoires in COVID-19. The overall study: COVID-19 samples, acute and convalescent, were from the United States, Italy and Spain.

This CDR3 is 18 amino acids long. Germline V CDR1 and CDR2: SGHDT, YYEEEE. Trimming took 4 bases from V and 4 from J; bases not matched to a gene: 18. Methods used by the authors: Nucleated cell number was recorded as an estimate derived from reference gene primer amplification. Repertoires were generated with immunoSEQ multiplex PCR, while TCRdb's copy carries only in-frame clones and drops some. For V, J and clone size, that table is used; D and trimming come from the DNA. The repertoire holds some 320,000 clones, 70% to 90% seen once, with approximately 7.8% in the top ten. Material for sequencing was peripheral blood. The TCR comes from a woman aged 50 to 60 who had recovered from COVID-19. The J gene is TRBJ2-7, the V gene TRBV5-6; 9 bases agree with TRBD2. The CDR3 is CASSPEAGASGNWYEQYF. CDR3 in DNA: TGTGCCAGCAGCCCGGAGGCGGGGGCTAGCGGGAATTGGTACGAGCAGTACTTC. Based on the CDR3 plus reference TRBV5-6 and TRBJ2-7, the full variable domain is DAGVTQSPTHLIKTRGQQVTLRCSPKSGHDTVSWYQQALGQGPQFIFQYYEEEERQRGNFPDRFSGHQFPNYSSELNVNALLLGDSALYLCASSPEAGASGNWYEQYFGPGTRLTVT.